These T cell receptor beta chains were read from a single sample in a study of T cell responses to AZD1222 COVID-19 vaccine. TCRdb's table, derived via immunoSEQ multiplex PCR, lists solely in-frame clones and lacks some. The sample yields about 150,000 clones, around 91% seen once. The specimen was peripheral blood, collected on day 0 of AZD1222 vaccination. The receptors were gathered from an adult in good health. Both conserved end residues are part of each CDR3. The order of the fields is J gene, clone size, V gene, D gene, CDR3 protein, CDR3 DNA. D genes are given only for firm matches. Not all rows give a size; the values are once, few, many and, for expanded clones, a class.

j_gene: TRBJ1-4
abundance: .
v_gene: TRBV4-3
d_gene: TRBD1
CDR3aa: CASSGKTGGRGEKLFF
CDR3nt: TGCGCCAGCAGCGGAAAAACAGGGGGCAGAGGCGAAAAACTGTTTTTT

j_gene: TRBJ1-5
abundance: .
v_gene: TRBV9
d_gene: .
CDR3aa: CASSVDSNSNQPQHF
CDR3nt: TGTGCCAGCAGCGTAGACAGCAATAGCAATCAGCCCCAGCATTTT

j_gene: TRBJ1-2
abundance: .
v_gene: TRBV7-2
d_gene: TRBD1
CDR3aa: CASSFRGFDYGYTF
CDR3nt: TGTGCCAGCAGCTTCAGGGGGTTCGACTATGGCTACACCTTC

j_gene: TRBJ2-7
abundance: .
v_gene: TRBV9
d_gene: TRBD2
CDR3aa: CASSTGTSGEQYF
CDR3nt: TGTGCCAGCAGCACCGGGACTAGCGGCGAGCAGTACTTC

j_gene: TRBJ1-1
abundance: once
v_gene: TRBV19
d_gene: .
CDR3aa: CASSIRGPSPKAFF
CDR3nt: TGTGCCAGTAGTATACGCGGGCCGTCGCCAAAAGCTTTCTTT

j_gene: TRBJ1-5
abundance: .
v_gene: TRBV19
d_gene: .
CDR3aa: CASSRKGMGNQPQHF
CDR3nt: TGTGCCAGTAGTAGGAAAGGGATGGGGAATCAGCCCCAGCATTTT

j_gene: TRBJ2-3
abundance: .
v_gene: TRBV7-8
d_gene: TRBD2
CDR3aa: CASSLASSGPGQTQYF
CDR3nt: TGTGCCAGCAGCTTAGCGAGTAGCGGGCCAGGTCAGACGCAGTATTTT

j_gene: TRBJ2-1
abundance: .
v_gene: TRBV7-2
d_gene: .
CDR3aa: CASQVAVGYEQFF
CDR3nt: TGTGCCAGCCAAGTAGCGGTCGGCTATGAGCAGTTCTTC

j_gene: TRBJ1-5
abundance: .
v_gene: TRBV7-2
d_gene: .
CDR3aa: CASSLGYLNQPQHF
CDR3nt: TGTGCCAGCAGCTTAGGGTACCTTAATCAGCCCCAGCATTTT

j_gene: TRBJ2-4
abundance: .
v_gene: TRBV5-4
d_gene: .
CDR3aa: CASSLGGGNIQYF
CDR3nt: TGTGCCAGCAGCTTAGGGGGAGGAAACATTCAGTACTTC

j_gene: TRBJ2-1
abundance: .
v_gene: TRBV3-1/TRBV3-2
d_gene: TRBD1
CDR3aa: CASSHQGQGSYNEQFF
CDR3nt: TGTGCCAGCAGCCATCAGGGACAGGGGTCCTACAATGAGCAGTTCTTC

j_gene: TRBJ1-1
abundance: .
v_gene: TRBV6-6
d_gene: TRBD1
CDR3aa: CASSSTGGREAFF
CDR3nt: TGTGCCAGCAGTTCTACAGGGGGCCGTGAAGCTTTCTTT

j_gene: TRBJ1-1
abundance: .
v_gene: TRBV29-1
d_gene: TRBD1
CDR3aa: CSVTNGQGSEAFF
CDR3nt: TGCAGCGTCACCAACGGACAGGGGTCTGAAGCTTTCTTT

j_gene: TRBJ2-1
abundance: few
v_gene: TRBV9
d_gene: TRBD2
CDR3aa: CASSTLAGAWGSYNEQFF
CDR3nt: TGTGCCAGCAGTACCCTAGCGGGGGCCTGGGGCTCCTACAATGAGCAGTTCTTC

j_gene: TRBJ1-3
abundance: once
v_gene: TRBV5-1
d_gene: .
CDR3aa: CASTDVSSGNTIYF
CDR3nt: TGCGCCAGCACAGACGTCAGCTCTGGAAACACCATATATTTT

j_gene: TRBJ1-2
abundance: few
v_gene: TRBV15
d_gene: .
CDR3aa: CATSPRGSQADYGYTF
CDR3nt: TGTGCCACCAGCCCTAGGGGGAGCCAAGCGGACTATGGCTACACCTTC

j_gene: TRBJ2-2
abundance: .
v_gene: TRBV9
d_gene: .
CDR3aa: CASSARVQNTGELFF
CDR3nt: TGTGCCAGCAGCGCCCGGGTCCAGAACACCGGGGAGCTGTTTTTT